A selection of T cell receptor beta chains follows, all from one sample in a study of shared clonotypes between healthy human individuals. TCRdb keeps only in-frame clones here, not all; method: immunoSEQ multiplex PCR. The table records approximately 2.5 million clones, roughly 93% of them present only once. The material sequenced was naive CD4+ T cells from PBMCs. The receptors were gathered from a young man in good health. Some clones in this sample may be carry-over from other donors' samples. CDR3s include the opening cysteine and the closing phenylalanine or tryptophan. The D gene is left open where the match is weak. Rows give clone size only sometimes, using once, few, many, or a class for an expanded clone.

V	D	size	J	DNA	CDR3
TRBV2	TRBD2	-	TRBJ2-5	TGTGCCAGCAGTGACGCGGGAGGGGAGACCCAGTACTTC	CASSDAGGETQYF
TRBV27	TRBD1	-	TRBJ2-7	TGTGCCAGCAGTTTGCTGGGTCAGGGGGCTTACGAGCAGTACTTC	CASSLLGQGAYEQYF
TRBV29-1	-	-	TRBJ2-5	TGCAGCGTGCAGGTGTTCCAAGAGACCCAGTACTTC	CSVQVFQETQYF
TRBV7-9	-	-	TRBJ1-2	TGTGCCAGCAGCCCAGGGCAGGCTAACTATGGCTACACCTTC	CASSPGQANYGYTF
TRBV10-1	TRBD1	-	TRBJ2-2	TGCGCCAGCGGGGGCACAGGGGTGAACACCGGGGAGCTGTTTTTT	CASGGTGVNTGELFF
TRBV27	-	-	TRBJ2-7	TGTGCCAGCAGTTTATGGGGAATCGGCAGAGCCTACGAGCAGTACTTC	CASSLWGIGRAYEQYF
TRBV7-2	TRBD1	-	TRBJ1-1	TGTGCCAGCAGCTTCTTGGGACAGGGGTCTGAAGCTTTCTTT	CASSFLGQGSEAFF
TRBV5-1	-	once	TRBJ1-1	TGCGCCAGCAGCTTGGTGGACGGGATGAACACTGAAGCTTTCTTT	CASSLVDGMNTEAFF
TRBV30	-	-	TRBJ2-3	TGTGCCCTCAAGAGAAGCAGCAGCAGCACAGATACGCAGTATTTT	CALKRSSSSTDTQYF
TRBV7-3	TRBD2	-	TRBJ2-3	TGTGCCAGCAGCCTATTAGCGGGAGGGCCAGATACGCAGTATTTT	CASSLLAGGPDTQYF
TRBV10-3	-	-	TRBJ2-3	TGTGCCATCAGTGACAGACCTAGCACAGATACGCAGTATTTT	CAISDRPSTDTQYF
TRBV28	TRBD2	-	TRBJ2-2	TGTGCCAGCCGACCCCGACTAGCGGTTACCGGGGAGCTGTTTTTT	CASRPRLAVTGELFF
TRBV9	TRBD2	-	TRBJ2-3	TGTGCCAGCAGCGTCGCAGCGGGAGGTCCCGGGAATACGCAGTATTTT	CASSVAAGGPGNTQYF
TRBV5-1	TRBD2	once	TRBJ2-1	TGCGCCAGCAGCTTGGCCAACGGACTAGCGGGAGAAGGGAGATCCTACAATGAGCAGTTCTTC	CASSLANGLAGEGRSYNEQFF